This TCR beta chain originates from a study of blood T cell repertoires in COVID-19. For the study at large: The United States, Italy and Spain supplied acute and convalescent COVID-19 samples.

V was cut by 1 base and J by 6 bases, with 7 bases left in between. This CDR3 is built from 13 residues. The data were produced by immunoSEQ multiplex PCR, yet TCRdb's version contains in-frame clones alone and is incomplete. The data contain 70,000 to 85,000 clones, 82% of them singletons. J is TRBJ2-1 and V is TRBV12-3 or TRBV12-4; D ambiguous. The TCR was taken from a human donor in a cohort sampled during active COVID-19. Sequences were obtained from peripheral blood. The CDR3, as DNA: TGTGCCAGCAGTTTAGTACAGTCCAATGAGCAGTTCTTC. Protein product: CASSLVQSNEQFF.